Described below is a single T cell receptor beta chain sequence and its context. Profiled with immunoSEQ multiplex PCR; TCRdb holds only in-frame clones, not every one. The sample contains around 70,000 clones, 84% of which appear only once. The sample comes from a study of OX40 agonist ivuxolimab in advanced cancers. At the level of the study: Dose-escalation cases comprised hepatocellular carcinoma, melanoma, renal cell or head and neck cancer. Previous treatment with anti-PD-1, anti-PD-L1 or anti-CTLA-4 therapy was allowed; 35% to 50% had received some. One hepatocellular carcinoma and a couple of cutaneous melanoma patients partially responded.

This CDR3 is 17 amino acids long. Per germline, CDR1 SGHAT and CDR2 FQNNGV. J lost 0 bases, V lost 6 bases, and 9 bases had no gene match. This clonotype originated in an adult with an advanced solid tumor such as melanoma, head and neck, liver or kidney cancer. The material sequenced was CD4+ or CD8+ T cells sorted from blood, taken in a trial of the OX40 agonist ivuxolimab. The chain uses TRBV11-2 and TRBJ2-2, with 8 bases identical to TRBD2. The chain's CDR3 is CASSLRGSGANTGELFF. CDR3 DNA sequence: TGTGCCAGCAGTCTCAGGGGTAGCGGGGCGAACACCGGGGAGCTGTTTTTT.